Listed below are T cell receptor beta chains from one sample, sequenced in a study of T cell repertoires in cytomegalovirus infection. TCRdb reanalysed the reads using MiXCR and keeps one entry per CDR3 protein. The profile shows roughly 700,000 distinct CDR3 sequences, 33% of them singletons. These receptors have no known antigen. The specimen comprised cultured PBMCs, sampled from culture after CMV antigen stimulation. The receptors come from a human donor in good health (CMV status not recorded). Some clones in this sample may be carry-over from other donors' samples. Each CDR3 is given with its conserved first and last residue. The D gene is left open where the match is weak. Some rows have no size entry. The others give once, few or many, or a class for an expanded clone.

clone_size	v_call	j_call	d_call	cdr3_aa	cdr3_nt
many	TRBV7-9	TRBJ2-3	NA	CASRGADTQYF	TGTGCCAGCAGGGGAGCAGATACGCAGTATTTT
NA	TRBV2	TRBJ1-3	NA	CASSVEDSGNTIYF	TGTGCCAGCAGTGTAGAGGACTCTGGAAACACCATATATTTT
NA	TRBV7-9	TRBJ1-2	TRBD1	CASSLRDSRGYTF	TGTGCCAGCAGCCTCCGGGACAGTCGAGGCTACACCTTC
NA	TRBV28	TRBJ2-5	TRBD2	CASSFLAGGPMETQYF	TGTGCCAGCAGTTTTCTGGCGGGGGGGCCGATGGAGACCCAGTACTTC
NA	TRBV6-2/TRBV6-3	TRBJ2-1	TRBD2	CASSYGPGTSGRRFYNEQFF	TGTGCCAGCAGTTACGGCCCAGGGACTAGCGGGAGGCGGTTCTACAATGAGCAGTTCTTC
few	TRBV29-1	TRBJ2-3	NA	CSVELIEDTQYF	TGCAGCGTTGAGCTCATCGAAGATACGCAGTATTTT
few	TRBV6-5	TRBJ2-5	TRBD2	CASSDFTISGSSETQYF	TGTGCCAGCAGTGACTTCACAATTAGCGGGAGTAGCGAGACCCAGTACTTC
few	TRBV7-8	TRBJ1-2	NA	CASSQRGGTSYGYTF	TGTGCCAGCAGCCAGAGAGGGGGTACGAGCTATGGCTACACCTTC
NA	TRBV28	TRBJ2-2	NA	CASSLLDTGELFF	TGTGCCAGCAGTTTATTAGATACCGGGGAGCTGTTTTTT
few	TRBV27	TRBJ2-3	TRBD2	CASSEAGVKYTQYF	TGTGCCAGCAGTGAAGCGGGGGTAAAGTATACGCAGTATTTT
NA	TRBV6-1	TRBJ1-5	NA	CASSEMANQPQHF	TGTGCCAGCAGTGAAATGGCCAATCAGCCCCAGCATTTT
NA	TRBV18	TRBJ1-5	NA	CASSPSGLHQPQHF	TGTGCCAGCTCACCTTCAGGGCTCCATCAGCCCCAGCATTTT
few	TRBV7-2	TRBJ2-7	TRBD2	CASSLAGSGRQRDYEQYF	TGTGCCAGCAGCTTAGCTGGTAGCGGGCGACAGAGAGACTACGAGCAGTACTTC
NA	TRBV7-8	TRBJ1-4	TRBD1	CASSLDRLLNEKLFF	TGTGCCAGCAGCTTGGACAGGCTCCTTAATGAAAAACTGTTTTTT
NA	TRBV18	TRBJ1-2	NA	CASSQRTDSNYGYTF	TGTGCCAGCTCACAAAGGACTGATTCTAACTATGGCTACACCTTC
NA	TRBV12-3/TRBV12-4	TRBJ2-3	NA	CASSEKTGHPDTQYF	TGTGCCAGCAGCGAAAAGACCGGGCACCCAGATACGCAGTATTTT
few	TRBV6-1	TRBJ2-2	NA	CASSEVRSATSNTGELFF	TGTGCCAGCAGTGAAGTCCGCTCAGCGACTTCGAACACCGGGGAGCTGTTTTTT
NA	TRBV4-1	TRBJ2-5	NA	CASSQEAAGRETQYF	TGCGCCAGCAGCCAAGAGGCCGCCGGCCGAGAGACCCAGTACTTC
NA	TRBV7-9	TRBJ2-1	NA	CASSLSSRSDEQFF	TGTGCCAGCAGCTTATCTAGCCGAAGTGATGAGCAGTTCTTC
NA	TRBV7-2	TRBJ2-1	NA	CASSQGSEQFF	TGTGCCAGCAGCCAGGGGAGTGAGCAGTTCTTC
few	TRBV11-2	TRBJ2-1	TRBD2	CASSVGLAVTMWQFF	TGTGCCAGCAGCGTGGGACTAGCGGTTACAATGTGGCAGTTCTTC
few	TRBV7-9	TRBJ1-4	NA	CASRPSGTRNEKLFF	TGTGCCAGCAGACCCAGCGGGACTCGTAATGAAAAACTGTTTTTT
NA	TRBV7-6	TRBJ2-3	NA	CASSLAGGGITDTQYF	TGTGCCAGCAGCTTAGCTGGCGGGGGCATCACAGATACGCAGTATTTT
few	TRBV6-1	TRBJ2-4	NA	CASSDPGLAKNIQYF	TGTGCCAGCAGTGATCCGGGACTTGCCAAAAACATTCAGTACTTC
once	TRBV20-1	TRBJ2-7	NA	CSARDQSPGSYEQYF	TGCAGTGCTAGAGATCAGTCGCCAGGATCCTACGAGCAGTACTTC
few	TRBV7-6	TRBJ1-4	NA	CASSLGGDDEKLFF	TGTGCCAGCAGCTTAGGAGGGGATGATGAAAAACTGTTTTTT
NA	TRBV9	TRBJ1-2	NA	CASSGGRFGGYTF	TGTGCCAGCAGCGGAGGACGTTTCGGAGGCTACACCTTC
few	TRBV4-2	TRBJ2-7	NA	CASSQGLLIEQYF	TGTGCCAGCAGCCAAGGGTTATTAATCGAGCAGTACTTC
NA	TRBV27	TRBJ2-7	NA	CASSPGGILYEQYF	TGTGCCAGCAGCCCGGGCGGGATATTGTACGAGCAGTACTTC
few	TRBV4-1	TRBJ1-4	NA	CASSQGVIQAEKLFF	TGCGCCAGCAGCCAAGGAGTAATACAAGCCGAAAAACTGTTTTTT
NA	TRBV7-9	TRBJ2-1	TRBD2	CASSLAAGLAGWKQFF	TGTGCCAGCAGCTTAGCGGCCGGACTAGCGGGATGGAAGCAGTTCTTC
NA	TRBV19	TRBJ1-4	NA	CASSFARRGSNEKLFF	TGTGCCAGTAGTTTCGCCCGAAGGGGGTCTAATGAAAAACTGTTTTTT
NA	TRBV7-2	TRBJ2-3	NA	CASSFRRPDTQYF	TGTGCCAGCAGCTTCCGGCGGCCAGATACGCAGTATTTT
NA	TRBV14	TRBJ1-3	NA	CASSRELRNTIYF	TGTGCCAGCAGCCGTGAGTTGAGAAACACCATATATTTT
few	TRBV7-6	TRBJ1-3	TRBD1	CASRTQGLGGNTIYF	TGTGCCAGCAGAACACAGGGGTTAGGAGGAAACACCATATATTTT
many	TRBV7-2	TRBJ2-3	TRBD2	CAITSGTDTQYF	TGTGCCATTACTAGCGGCACAGATACGCAGTATTTT
many	TRBV7-2	TRBJ2-7	NA	CASSYLGRLLVGEQYF	TGTGCCAGCAGCTACCTAGGGAGGTTGTTGGTTGGGGAGCAGTACTTC
NA	TRBV12-3/TRBV12-4	TRBJ1-1	NA	CASSPTTFTEAFF	TGTGCCAGCAGTCCGACAACCTTCACTGAAGCTTTCTTT
NA	TRBV7-9	TRBJ1-5	NA	CASTDQPQHF	TGTGCCAGCACCGATCAGCCCCAGCATTTT
few	TRBV12-3/TRBV12-4	TRBJ2-2	TRBD1	CASSFRGPVPGELFF	TGTGCCAGCAGTTTCAGGGGGCCTGTCCCCGGGGAGCTGTTTTTT
NA	TRBV11-3	TRBJ2-1	NA	CASSLDSGGLYNEQFF	TGTGCCAGCAGCTTAGACTCGGGGGGCCTATACAATGAGCAGTTCTTC
NA	TRBV20-1	TRBJ2-7	TRBD2	CSARDPSGRPEQYF	TGCAGTGCTAGAGACCCTAGCGGTAGACCCGAGCAGTACTTC
NA	TRBV3-1	TRBJ1-2	NA	CASSQDPYNYGYTF	TGTGCCAGCAGCCAAGACCCCTACAACTATGGCTACACCTTC
NA	TRBV20-1	TRBJ2-1	TRBD1	CSGGTGRGIDEQFF	TGCAGTGGGGGAACGGGCAGGGGGATCGATGAGCAGTTCTTC
NA	TRBV7-9	TRBJ2-1	NA	CASSPTTSLYNEQFF	TGTGCCAGCAGCCCGACTACCTCGTTATACAATGAGCAGTTCTTC
NA	TRBV20-1	TRBJ1-5	NA	CSAMLGGNQPQHF	TGCAGTGCTATGTTGGGTGGCAATCAGCCCCAGCATTTT
NA	TRBV20-1	TRBJ2-1	TRBD1	CSASEDRPSSYNEQFF	TGCAGTGCTAGTGAGGACAGGCCGAGCTCCTACAATGAGCAGTTCTTC
once	TRBV29-1	TRBJ1-1	NA	CSVEGQFMNTEAFF	TGCAGCGTTGAGGGGCAATTCATGAACACTGAAGCTTTCTTT
many	TRBV7-2	TRBJ1-5	NA	CASSTFGGGVQPQHF	TGTGCCAGCAGCACTTTTGGAGGAGGGGTTCAGCCCCAGCATTTT
NA	TRBV2	TRBJ1-2	NA	CASPREARGNGYTF	TGTGCCAGCCCCCGGGAGGCCCGGGGGAATGGCTACACCTTC
few	TRBV28	TRBJ2-3	NA	CASSLEGRTQYF	TGTGCCAGCAGTTTAGAGGGTCGGACGCAGTATTTT